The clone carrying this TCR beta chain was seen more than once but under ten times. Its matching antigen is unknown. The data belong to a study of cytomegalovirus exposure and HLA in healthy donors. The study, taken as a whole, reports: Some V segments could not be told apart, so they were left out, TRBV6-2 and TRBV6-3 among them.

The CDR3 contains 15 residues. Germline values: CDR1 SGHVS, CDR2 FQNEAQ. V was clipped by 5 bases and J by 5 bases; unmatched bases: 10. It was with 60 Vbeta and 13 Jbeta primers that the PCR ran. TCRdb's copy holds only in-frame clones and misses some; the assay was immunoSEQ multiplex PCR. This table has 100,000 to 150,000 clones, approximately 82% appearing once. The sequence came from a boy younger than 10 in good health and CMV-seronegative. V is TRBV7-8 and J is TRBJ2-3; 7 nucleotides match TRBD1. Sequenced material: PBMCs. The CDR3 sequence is CASSRSGTEGDTQYF. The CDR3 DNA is TGTGCCAGCAGCCGTTCCGGGACAGAGGGAGATACGCAGTATTTT.